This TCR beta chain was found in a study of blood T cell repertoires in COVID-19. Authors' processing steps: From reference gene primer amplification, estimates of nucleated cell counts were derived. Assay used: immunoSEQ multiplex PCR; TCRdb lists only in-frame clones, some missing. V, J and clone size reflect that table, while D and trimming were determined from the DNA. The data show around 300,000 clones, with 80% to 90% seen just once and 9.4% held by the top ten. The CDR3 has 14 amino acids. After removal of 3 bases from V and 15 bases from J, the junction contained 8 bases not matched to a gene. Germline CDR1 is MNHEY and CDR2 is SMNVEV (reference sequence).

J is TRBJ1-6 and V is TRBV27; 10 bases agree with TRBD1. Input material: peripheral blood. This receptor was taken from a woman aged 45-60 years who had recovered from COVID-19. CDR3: CASSFGTGAPRLHF. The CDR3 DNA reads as TGTGCCAGCAGTTTCGGGACAGGGGCCCCTCGCCTCCACTTT.